This TCR beta chain was sequenced during a study of T cells in Graves' hyperthyroidism and ophthalmopathy. Study-level points and caveats: Classification by a 13 V-J model distinguished ophthalmopathy from stable hyperthyroidism.

The investigators amplified TCR beta CDR3 regions from RNA transcripts. TCR CDR3 underwent first-round RT-PCR with the HTBI primer set. TCRdb independently ran MiXCR on the multiplex PCR reads; one entry per CDR3 protein. There are some 560,000 distinct CDR3 sequences in the sample; about a sixth occur only once, and around 6.6% lies in the top ten. This clonotype was observed at least ten times. Its antigen is not identified. Germline V CDR1 and CDR2: SEHNR, FQNEAQ (reference sequence). V gave up 0 bases and J gave up 3 bases; unmatched junction bases: 8. This CDR3 has 17 amino acids. The clonotype originates from a woman younger than 45 with Graves' hyperthyroidism. Sequenced sample: blood. This sequence joins TRBV7-9 and TRBJ2-1; 7 bases are shared with TRBD2. The CDR3 DNA follows: TGTGCCAGCAGCTTAGCGGCCACTAGCGCCGACTACAATGAGCAGTTCTTC. Translated, it gives CASSLAATSADYNEQFF.